Listed below are T cell receptor beta chains from one sample, sequenced in a study of cytomegalovirus exposure and HLA in healthy donors. Clones were read by immunoSEQ multiplex PCR, and TCRdb kept only the in-frame ones, dropping some. Of 99,000 or so clones in the sample, around 80% were seen once. Sequencing was done on a sample of PBMCs. The origin of the receptors is a woman between 18 and 30 years old in good health and CMV-seropositive. The CDR3 runs from the conserved cysteine through the conserved F or W. A D gene is named only where the DNA matches it firmly. Expanded clones get a size class; other rows say once, few or many, or leave the size out.

d_gene: TRBD1
abundance: .
v_gene: TRBV6-6
j_gene: TRBJ2-7
CDR3nt: TGTGCCAGCAGTTACTCCGACAGGGGGCCCTACGAGCAGTACTTC
CDR3aa: CASSYSDRGPYEQYF

d_gene: TRBD2
abundance: .
v_gene: TRBV7-9
j_gene: TRBJ2-7
CDR3nt: TGTGCCAGCAGCTTCCCCGAACTAGCGTACGAGCAGTACTTC
CDR3aa: CASSFPELAYEQYF

d_gene: TRBD2
abundance: few
v_gene: TRBV9
j_gene: TRBJ2-1
CDR3nt: TGTGCCAGCAGCCCCCCGCCCGAGGAGCGGGAGAGGATTTACAATGAGCAGTTCTTC
CDR3aa: CASSPPPEERERIYNEQFF

d_gene: .
abundance: once
v_gene: TRBV2
j_gene: TRBJ1-1
CDR3nt: TGTGCCAGCAGTGAATCGGGGACTGAAGCTTTCTTT
CDR3aa: CASSESGTEAFF

d_gene: .
abundance: .
v_gene: TRBV11-3
j_gene: TRBJ2-7
CDR3nt: TGTGCCAGCAGCTTAGGAGGGATGAGGGCCGAGCAGTACTTC
CDR3aa: CASSLGGMRAEQYF

d_gene: .
abundance: .
v_gene: TRBV28
j_gene: TRBJ1-4
CDR3nt: TGTGCCAGCAGTTCCCCCGCAGGGGCAACTAATGAAAAACTGTTTTTT
CDR3aa: CASSSPAGATNEKLFF

d_gene: TRBD2
abundance: few
v_gene: TRBV28
j_gene: TRBJ2-1
CDR3nt: TGTGCCAGCAGTCCTGCGGCTAGCGGGTCCTACAATGAGCAGTTCTTC
CDR3aa: CASSPAASGSYNEQFF

d_gene: TRBD1
abundance: .
v_gene: TRBV28
j_gene: TRBJ1-1
CDR3nt: TGTGCCAGCAGTGCGACAGGGAGTCCTGAAGCTTTCTTT
CDR3aa: CASSATGSPEAFF

d_gene: TRBD2
abundance: .
v_gene: TRBV30
j_gene: TRBJ2-5
CDR3nt: TGTGCCTGCACTAGCGGGATGGAGACCCAGTACTTC
CDR3aa: CACTSGMETQYF

d_gene: TRBD1
abundance: .
v_gene: TRBV5-1
j_gene: TRBJ1-1
CDR3nt: TGCGCCAGCGCTTTTGGGACAGTTACGAACACTGAAGCTTTCTTT
CDR3aa: CASAFGTVTNTEAFF

d_gene: .
abundance: .
v_gene: TRBV27
j_gene: TRBJ2-1
CDR3nt: TGTGCCAGCAGCTGGGAGCTAGCTGGTAGTGAGCAGTTCTTC
CDR3aa: CASSWELAGSEQFF

d_gene: .
abundance: few
v_gene: TRBV25-1
j_gene: TRBJ1-6
CDR3nt: TGTGCCAGCAGTGATCCCGGGACACCAAATTCACCCCTCCACTTT
CDR3aa: CASSDPGTPNSPLHF

d_gene: .
abundance: .
v_gene: TRBV5-1
j_gene: TRBJ2-1
CDR3nt: TGCGCCAGCAGCTTGGGGGTAGCGGACAATGAGCAGTTCTTC
CDR3aa: CASSLGVADNEQFF

d_gene: .
abundance: .
v_gene: TRBV5-4
j_gene: TRBJ2-7
CDR3nt: TGTGCCAGCAGCTCAGGGGAGATCCGCTACGAGCAGTACTTC
CDR3aa: CASSSGEIRYEQYF

d_gene: TRBD2
abundance: .
v_gene: TRBV27
j_gene: TRBJ2-5
CDR3nt: TGTGCCAGCAGTTTCAGCGGGGCCGAAGAGACCCAGTACTTC
CDR3aa: CASSFSGAEETQYF

d_gene: .
abundance: .
v_gene: TRBV5-1
j_gene: TRBJ1-2
CDR3nt: TGCGCCAGCAGCTTGGTACAGCCCAACTATGGCTACACCTTC
CDR3aa: CASSLVQPNYGYTF

d_gene: .
abundance: .
v_gene: TRBV5-4
j_gene: TRBJ1-1
CDR3nt: TGTGCCAGCAGCTCCCGGGGAGGGATTAGTACTGAAGCTTTCTTT
CDR3aa: CASSSRGGISTEAFF

d_gene: TRBD2
abundance: few
v_gene: TRBV9
j_gene: TRBJ2-7
CDR3nt: TGTGCCAGCAGCGTAGACAGCGGGGCTTCCTACGAGCAGTACTTC
CDR3aa: CASSVDSGASYEQYF

d_gene: .
abundance: .
v_gene: TRBV5-6
j_gene: TRBJ1-4
CDR3nt: TGTGCCAGCAGCTTACAGGGTGGGGAAAAACTGTTTTTT
CDR3aa: CASSLQGGEKLFF

d_gene: TRBD1
abundance: few
v_gene: TRBV7-9
j_gene: TRBJ2-3
CDR3nt: TGTGCCAGCAGCACCGGGGACAGGGGGCGATCTGCAGATACGCAGTATTTT
CDR3aa: CASSTGDRGRSADTQYF

d_gene: .
abundance: .
v_gene: TRBV2
j_gene: TRBJ2-1
CDR3nt: TGTGCCAGGGGGCAAAGCTCCTACAATGAGCAGTTCTTC
CDR3aa: CARGQSSYNEQFF

d_gene: .
abundance: .
v_gene: TRBV27
j_gene: TRBJ1-1
CDR3nt: TGTGCCAGCAGTTTCGTTTCTACAGGAGACACTGAAGCTTTCTTT
CDR3aa: CASSFVSTGDTEAFF

d_gene: TRBD2
abundance: .
v_gene: TRBV14
j_gene: TRBJ2-7
CDR3nt: TGTGCCAGCAGCGCCGGACTAGCGGGAGGGCCTCGGTACGAGCAGTACTTC
CDR3aa: CASSAGLAGGPRYEQYF

d_gene: TRBD1
abundance: .
v_gene: TRBV18
j_gene: TRBJ1-1
CDR3nt: TGTGCCAGCTCACCTTTACAGGGGGTCACTGAAGCTTTCTTT
CDR3aa: CASSPLQGVTEAFF

d_gene: TRBD2
abundance: once
v_gene: TRBV30
j_gene: TRBJ2-1
CDR3nt: TGTGCCTGGAGTGTACTAGCGGGAGGGCTAAGTAATGAGCAGTTCTTC
CDR3aa: CAWSVLAGGLSNEQFF

d_gene: TRBD1
abundance: .
v_gene: TRBV15
j_gene: TRBJ2-7
CDR3nt: TGTGCCACCAGCAGCGGGATGACAGGGACCTACGAGCAGTACTTC
CDR3aa: CATSSGMTGTYEQYF

d_gene: TRBD1
abundance: medium-sized
v_gene: TRBV6-5
j_gene: TRBJ2-2
CDR3nt: TGTGCCAGCAGTTATACCCTCGGACAGGGGGCCGGGGAGCTGTTTTTT
CDR3aa: CASSYTLGQGAGELFF

d_gene: TRBD1
abundance: .
v_gene: TRBV19
j_gene: TRBJ1-2
CDR3nt: TGTGCCAGTAGATTGGGGGACAGGGGGCTAAGCTCCTATGGCTACACCTTC
CDR3aa: CASRLGDRGLSSYGYTF

d_gene: TRBD1
abundance: .
v_gene: TRBV7-9
j_gene: TRBJ2-1
CDR3nt: TGTGCCAGCAGCTGGGGACAGGGCGCCTACAATGAGCAGTTCTTC
CDR3aa: CASSWGQGAYNEQFF

d_gene: .
abundance: .
v_gene: TRBV7-9
j_gene: TRBJ2-5
CDR3nt: TGTGCCAGCACCGGAGAGACCCAGTACTTC
CDR3aa: CASTGETQYF

d_gene: .
abundance: .
v_gene: TRBV5-1
j_gene: TRBJ1-1
CDR3nt: TGCGCCAGCAGCTTTCCAGGGATGAACACTGAAGCTTTCTTT
CDR3aa: CASSFPGMNTEAFF

d_gene: TRBD1
abundance: .
v_gene: TRBV9
j_gene: TRBJ2-3
CDR3nt: TGTGCCAGCAGCACATGGGGACAGCTGACGGGGGATACGCAGTATTTT
CDR3aa: CASSTWGQLTGDTQYF

d_gene: TRBD1
abundance: .
v_gene: TRBV20-1
j_gene: TRBJ1-2
CDR3nt: TGCAGTGCAGAACGGGACAGGAACACCTTC
CDR3aa: CSAERDRNTF

d_gene: .
abundance: few
v_gene: TRBV5-1
j_gene: TRBJ2-7
CDR3nt: TGCGCCAGCAGCTTGGAGAGCTCCTACGAGCAGTACTTC
CDR3aa: CASSLESSYEQYF

d_gene: .
abundance: .
v_gene: TRBV9
j_gene: TRBJ2-5
CDR3nt: TGTGCCAGCAGCGTCGTGGACAGAAAACAAGAGACCCAGTACTTC
CDR3aa: CASSVVDRKQETQYF

d_gene: TRBD1
abundance: .
v_gene: TRBV6-6
j_gene: TRBJ1-1
CDR3nt: TGTGCCAGCAGACCCGGACAGGGTATGAACACTGAAGCTTTCTTT
CDR3aa: CASRPGQGMNTEAFF

d_gene: TRBD1
abundance: .
v_gene: TRBV4-1
j_gene: TRBJ1-4
CDR3nt: TGCGCCAGCAGCCAGGGACAGGGGGCCAGTGAAAAACTGTTTTTT
CDR3aa: CASSQGQGASEKLFF

d_gene: .
abundance: once
v_gene: TRBV7-2
j_gene: TRBJ2-7
CDR3nt: TGTGCCAGCAGCTCCAGGGGACACCCTTCCTACGAGCAGTACTTC
CDR3aa: CASSSRGHPSYEQYF

d_gene: .
abundance: .
v_gene: TRBV5-1
j_gene: TRBJ2-2
CDR3nt: TGCGCCAGCAGCCCCAGGGTCACCGGGGAGCTGTTTTTT
CDR3aa: CASSPRVTGELFF

d_gene: TRBD1
abundance: .
v_gene: TRBV5-1
j_gene: TRBJ1-1
CDR3nt: TGCGCCAGCAGCATTGGGCCCCAGGGGGACACTGAAGCTTTCTTT
CDR3aa: CASSIGPQGDTEAFF

d_gene: TRBD1
abundance: few
v_gene: TRBV5-1
j_gene: TRBJ2-3
CDR3nt: TGCGCCAGCAGCTTGGGACAGGGGACCACAGATACGCAGTATTTT
CDR3aa: CASSLGQGTTDTQYF

d_gene: .
abundance: .
v_gene: TRBV13
j_gene: TRBJ2-1
CDR3nt: TGTGCCAGCAGCTTAGCCGGGAGCAGGTACAATGAGCAGTTCTTC
CDR3aa: CASSLAGSRYNEQFF

d_gene: TRBD1
abundance: few
v_gene: TRBV5-6
j_gene: TRBJ2-6
CDR3nt: TGTGCCAGCAGCTCGATGACAGGGGCTGGGGCCAACGTCCTGACTTTC
CDR3aa: CASSSMTGAGANVLTF

d_gene: .
abundance: .
v_gene: TRBV28
j_gene: TRBJ1-5
CDR3nt: TGTGCCAGCAGTTTATCAGGGGCCGGCAATCAGCCCCAGCATTTT
CDR3aa: CASSLSGAGNQPQHF

d_gene: .
abundance: .
v_gene: TRBV29-1
j_gene: TRBJ1-2
CDR3nt: TGCAGCGTCCGGGAAGATTGGTCTATCAGTGGCTACACCTTC
CDR3aa: CSVREDWSISGYTF

d_gene: TRBD2
abundance: .
v_gene: TRBV5-1
j_gene: TRBJ2-7
CDR3nt: TGCGCCAGCAGCTTGGTTCCCCTAGCGGGAGAGACCTACGAGCAGTACTTC
CDR3aa: CASSLVPLAGETYEQYF

d_gene: .
abundance: few
v_gene: TRBV13
j_gene: TRBJ2-7
CDR3nt: TGTGCCAGCAGCCCCCTAAGTACCTACGAGCAGTACTTC
CDR3aa: CASSPLSTYEQYF

d_gene: TRBD2
abundance: .
v_gene: TRBV4-1
j_gene: TRBJ2-2
CDR3nt: TGCGCCAGCAAAAATCTAGCGGGAGGGAACACCGGGGAGCTGTTTTTT
CDR3aa: CASKNLAGGNTGELFF

d_gene: .
abundance: .
v_gene: TRBV5-6
j_gene: TRBJ2-4
CDR3nt: TGTGCCAGCAGCTTGGTAGGCGGGTTACAAAACATTCAGTACTTC
CDR3aa: CASSLVGGLQNIQYF

d_gene: .
abundance: .
v_gene: TRBV11-2
j_gene: TRBJ2-3
CDR3nt: TGTGCCAGCAGCTTAAATCCAGCGACAGATACGCAGTATTTT
CDR3aa: CASSLNPATDTQYF

d_gene: .
abundance: .
v_gene: TRBV5-1
j_gene: TRBJ1-1
CDR3nt: TGCGCCAGCAGCCAGACGACAGGGAACACTGAAGCTTTCTTT
CDR3aa: CASSQTTGNTEAFF

d_gene: .
abundance: once
v_gene: TRBV30
j_gene: TRBJ2-7
CDR3nt: TGTGCCTGGAGTGTCGGTGGTACCTACGAGCAGTACTTC
CDR3aa: CAWSVGGTYEQYF

d_gene: TRBD2
abundance: few
v_gene: TRBV27
j_gene: TRBJ2-7
CDR3nt: TGTGCCAGCAGTTTATCGTCGGCTAGCGGGAGGTACGAGCAGTACTTC
CDR3aa: CASSLSSASGRYEQYF

d_gene: TRBD2
abundance: .
v_gene: TRBV6-1
j_gene: TRBJ2-7
CDR3nt: TGTGCCAGCGGGACTAGCCTGTCCTACGAGCAGTACTTC
CDR3aa: CASGTSLSYEQYF

d_gene: .
abundance: many
v_gene: TRBV6-1
j_gene: TRBJ2-1
CDR3nt: TGTGCCAGCAGAGAGGACTGGCGCTCCTACAATGAGCAGTTCTTC
CDR3aa: CASREDWRSYNEQFF